Listed here are 28 T cell receptor beta chains from one sample, sequenced in a study of tumor-infiltrating lymphocytes in primary liver carcinoma. Priming with a constant-region primer yielded TCR beta cDNA from around 540 ng total RNA. Researchers made the TCR beta libraries by running three nested multiplex PCR rounds with slightly modified ARM-PCR. Researchers ran the first two PCR rounds for approximately 10 cycles each with TRBV1-TRBV30 forward primers and a C-beta reverse primer. TCRdb passed the multiplex PCR reads through MiXCR, listing each CDR3 protein once. The profile covers about 100,000 distinct CDR3 sequences, with around 71% appearing a single time and roughly an eighth taken by the ten largest. Unsorted bulk tissue (roughly 20-31 mg) underwent RNA and DNA co-extraction. Sequencing used liver tumor tissue from sampling region 2. Documented subset: tumor region T2, inferior pole. These receptors came from an older woman with primary liver carcinoma and hepatitis B virus infection.

With respect to this clonotype: The junction differs from germline at one of its ends, possibly a read error. The chain combines TRBV29-1 with TRBJ2-1, with D possibly TRBD1 on 5 matching bases. This CDR3 has 14 amino acids. The V gene's germline CDR1 is SQVTM and CDR2 ANQGSEA. CDR3 sequence (DNA): TGCAGTGTTGACCTGGAAGGTAGGGGAAGTGAACAGTTCTTC. This sequence encodes CSVDLEGRGSEQFF.

This chain connects TRBV11-2 to TRBJ2-1; tentative D call: TRBD1 (6 bases). The CDR3 consists of 15 residues. From germline, CDR1 is SGHAT and CDR2 FQNNGV. V lost 5 bases, J lost 12 bases, and 23 bases lay in between. CDR3 nucleotides: TGTGCCAGCAGCCTTAGGACAGCGGAGTCGGGTGGGCAGTTCTTC. Amino acid sequence: CASSLRTAESGGQFF.

A word on this clonotype: One end of the junction is discordant with germline, which a read error may explain. The V and J genes are TRBV11-3 and TRBJ2-3; TRBD2 matches 8 bases. Germline V gene lookup returns CDR1 SGHNT and CDR2 YENEEA. CDR3 length equals 14 residues. The chain's CDR3 is CASCSRTSTDTRYF. The CDR3 DNA is TGTGCCAGCTGCTCCAGGACTAGCACAGATACGCGGTATTTT.

About this clonotype itself: Its ends do not fully match the called genes, so a read error is possible. The genes are TRBV29-1 and TRBJ2-1; D possibly corresponds to TRBD2 (5 bases). The germline CDR1 and CDR2 sequences are SQVTM and ANQGSEA. The CDR3 loop spans 12 amino acids. Written as DNA, the CDR3 is TGCAACGTTGATACGCCTCATAGGGAGCGGTTCTTC. Its translation is CNVDTPHRERFF.

This clonotype appeared a few times. The V and J genes are TRBV29-1 and TRBJ2-5, with D possibly being TRBD1 (6 bases). Trimming took off 2 bases at V and 2 bases at J, with 15 bases between the two ends. Germline-derived CDR1 and CDR2 are SQVTM and ANQGSEA. The CDR3 spans 15 residues. CDR3 sequence reads: CSVEWATGRQETQYF. CDR3 DNA sequence: TGCAGCGTTGAATGGGCTACAGGGAGACAAGAGACCCAGTACTTC.

Note on this clonotype: The junction departs from the called germline gene at one end, perhaps through a read error. J is TRBJ2-4 and V is TRBV4-2; TRBD1 is a possible D gene (5 bases). Germline CDR1 is LGHNA and CDR2 is YNFKEQ. This CDR3 spans 17 amino acids. The CDR3: CTSSQVSRTTSKNIQYF. The CDR3 DNA sequence: TGTACCAGCAGCCAAGTATCTCGGACAACAAGCAAAAACATTCAGTACTTC.

Points on this clonotype: An end of the junction differs from the germline gene, which may be a read error. CDR3 region: CSVGDGILTDMQYF. The CDR3 coding sequence is TGCAGCGTTGGGGACGGGATCCTCACAGATATGCAGTATTTT. The chain recombines TRBV29-1 with TRBJ2-3; possibly TRBD1 or TRBD2 for D (5 bases each). The germline CDR1 and CDR2 sequences are SQVTM and ANQGSEA. This CDR3 has 14 amino acids.

This clonotype was seen once. The V call is TRBV4-1, the J call TRBJ1-4; D is ambiguous. Trimming shortened V by 0 bases and J by 7 bases, and 12 bases separated the two germline ends. Germline lookup yields CDR1 MGHRA and CDR2 YSYEKL. This CDR3 has 15 residues. The CDR3 DNA sequence: TGCGCCAGCAGCCAAGATAGCAACCGGAGTGAAAAACTGTTTTTT. Translated: CASSQDSNRSEKLFF.

As regards this clonotype: The junction departs from the called germline gene at one end, perhaps through a read error. The chain links TRBV29-1 to TRBJ2-2; tentative D call: TRBD2 (6 bases). This CDR3 has 13 amino acids. Germline CDR1 and CDR2: SQVTM and ANQGSEA. CDR3 nucleotide sequence: TGCAGCTTTGCCCGGGACTTCGCCGGGGTGCTGTTTTTT. It is translated as CSFARDFAGVLFF.

Note on this clonotype: A single base separates this from a much larger clone, so it may be a read error. The rearrangement uses TRBV5-5 and TRBJ2-1; 7 positions match TRBD1. CDR1 and CDR2 from the germline V gene are SGHKS and YYEKEE (reference sequence). The length of the CDR3 is 14 residues. CDR3 nucleotides: TGTGCCAGCAGCCCGGGACAGCTATACAGTGAGCAGTTCTTC. It encodes CASSPGQLYSEQFF.

This clonotype was detected a few times. A much larger clonotype is one base distant, so this may be a read error. The chain couples TRBV29-1 to TRBJ2-2; 9 nucleotides agree with TRBD2. CDR3 length: 15 residues. Germline assignment: CDR1 SQVTM and CDR2 ANQGSEA. The CDR3 nucleotides are TGCAGCGTTCGGGCGGGAGGGCCTAGCACCGGGGGGCTGTTTTTT. Its protein product is CSVRAGGPSTGGLFF.

This clonotype was counted once. One end of the junction is discordant with germline, which a read error may explain. The V call is TRBV11-2, the J call TRBJ2-4; perhaps D is TRBD1 or TRBD2 (5 bases each). The CDR3 extends over 15 amino acids. CDR1 and CDR2 from the germline V gene are SGHAT and FQNNGV. CDR3 sequence reads: CAGSLDGWGNDIQYF. The CDR3 DNA is TGTGCCGGCAGCTTAGATGGTTGGGGGAACGACATTCAGTACTTC.

Regarding this clonotype: This CDR3 fails to terminate in the conserved phenylalanine or tryptophan, so it likely reflects a read error. J is TRBJ2-1 and V is TRBV11-3, with no clear D. The CDR3 contains 14 residues. Germline V CDR1 and CDR2: SGHNT, YENEEA. CDR3 DNA sequence: TGTGCCAGCAACTTAGGCGGAAGCACTAATGAGCAGTTCTCC. Amino acid sequence: CASNLGGSTNEQFS.

This rearrangement joins TRBV29-1 to TRBJ1-2; perhaps TRBD1 as D (5 bases). The germline V gene encodes CDR1 SQVTM and CDR2 ANQGSEA. The CDR3 is 14 amino acids. The V end was cut by 6 bases, the J end by 3 bases, with 17 bases between. This CDR3 is CSVGGEQKDYGYTF. Here the CDR3 DNA reads TGCAGCGTGGGGGGGGAACAAAAGGACTATGGCTACACCTTC.

A note on this clonotype: The junction and the germline gene differ at one end; a read error may be behind it. V and J are TRBV6-6 and TRBJ2-1; 14 bases map to TRBD2. Germline V CDR1 and CDR2: MNHNY, SVGAGI (reference sequence). The CDR3 is 17 amino acids. DNA of the CDR3: TGTACCAGCAGTGCCGGGACTAGCGGGAGCTGGGTCGATAAGCAGTTCTTC. Its protein product is CTSSAGTSGSWVDKQFF.

On this clonotype: A much larger clone sits a single nucleotide away, making a read error possible. The J gene is TRBJ2-5, the V gene TRBV7-8; D call uncertain. Trimming cost V 4 bases and J 1 base, with 16 bases left between them. This CDR3 region has 16 residues. Germline V gene sequence: CDR1 SGHVS, CDR2 FQNEAQ. Here the CDR3 reads CASSYGSGRPQETQYF. CDR3 coding DNA: TGTGCCAGCAGCTACGGATCCGGCAGACCCCAAGAGACCCAGTACTTC.

The chain links TRBV6-2 or TRBV6-3 to TRBJ2-2, with no clear D. Germline V gene data show CDR1 as MNHEY and CDR2 as SVGEGT. This CDR3 spans 12 amino acids. The CDR3 coding sequence is TGTGTCGGATTGACGCCGGCAGGGGAGCTGTTTTTT. Protein sequence: CVGLTPAGELFF.

The chain joins TRBV11-2 to TRBJ2-3; tentative D call: TRBD2 (5 bases). The CDR3 sequence is 17 residues long. The germline V gene encodes CDR1 SGHAT and CDR2 FQNNGV. Trimming shortened V by 1 base and J by 4 bases, and 18 bases separated the two germline ends. CDR3 residues: CASSLGGVAYTSDTQYF. DNA for the CDR3: TGTGCCAGCAGCTTAGGGGGAGTAGCATACACGTCAGATACGCAGTATTTT. Variable domain in full (rest from reference TRBV11-2 and TRBJ2-3): EAGVAQSPRYKIIEKRQSVAFWCNPISGHATLYWYQQILGQGPKLLIQFQNNGVVDDSQLPKDRFSAERLKGVDSTLKIQPAKLEDSAVYLCASSLGGVAYTSDTQYFGPGTRLTVL.

To note about this clonotype: A junction end diverges from the germline sequence, so it may reflect a read error. The genes are TRBV28 and TRBJ2-6; TRBD1 aligns across 7 bases. The germline gives CDR1 MDHEN, CDR2 SYDVKM. This CDR3 has 23 residues. CDR3 nucleotide sequence: TGTACCAGCAGTTTACGGGGTTATGCCCCCCGACAGGGCGGTAGCTCTGGGGCCAACGTCCTGACTTTC. As protein: CTSSLRGYAPRQGGSSGANVLTF.

This clonotype was seen just once. Relative to the germline gene, one junction end is altered; a read error may explain this. This rearrangement joins TRBV29-1 to TRBJ2-4; tentative D call: TRBD2 (6 bases). Germline loops: CDR1 SQVTM, CDR2 ANQGSEA. This CDR3 has 12 amino acids. The CDR3: CSVGIGGYIHYF. CDR3 DNA: TGCAGCGTCGGAATTGGGGGGTACATTCACTACTTC.

As to this clonotype: This may come from a read error, since a much larger clone is one base off. The chain carries TRBV14 and TRBJ2-1; no clear D. The V gene's germline CDR1 is SGHDN and CDR2 FVKESK. The CDR3 spans 11 residues. In DNA form, the CDR3 reads TGTGTCAGCAGCCAACTTCGCGTGCAGTTCTTC. Encoded protein: CVSSQLRVQFF.

Regarding this clonotype: A junction boundary mismatches the germline segment, possibly from a read error. V usage is TRBV11-1 and J usage is TRBJ2-1; 8 nucleotides match TRBD2. CDR3 length: 14 residues. Germline V gene lookup returns CDR1 SGHAT and CDR2 FQDESV (reference sequence). CDR3: CVSSLDGGGEKQLF. In DNA form, the CDR3 reads TGTGTCAGCAGCTTAGACGGGGGGGGGGAAAAACAGCTCTTC.

Note on this clonotype: A much larger clone differs by one base, so this may be a read error. The V gene is TRBV5-6, the J gene TRBJ2-6; the D gene could be TRBD1 or TRBD2 (5 bases each). CDR3 length: 16 residues. Germline V gives CDR1 SGHDT, CDR2 YYEEEE. This chain's CDR3 is CASSSIGRVGANALTF. Here the CDR3 DNA reads TGTGCCAGCAGCTCGATCGGCAGGGTCGGGGCCAACGCCCTGACTTTC. Complete variable domain (other parts from reference TRBV5-6 and TRBJ2-6): DAGVTQSPTHLIKTRGQQVTLRCSPKSGHDTVSWYQQALGQGPQFIFQYYEEEERQRGNFPDRFSGHQFPNYSSELNVNALLLGDSALYLCASSSIGRVGANALTFGAGSRLTVL.

The V call is TRBV3-1, the J call TRBJ2-1; 10 nucleotides align to TRBD2. This CDR3 spans 14 amino acids. V lost 4 bases and J lost 7; bases outside the gene matches: 4. The germline gives CDR1 LGHDT, CDR2 YNNKEL (reference sequence). The CDR3 reads CASSPSGRGNEQFF. For the CDR3, the DNA is TGTGCCAGCAGCCCCAGCGGGAGGGGGAATGAGCAGTTCTTC.

This clonotype was found once. Germline is not matched at one junction end, which may reflect a read error. The CDR3 DNA is TGCGCCAGCAGCTTAGCAAGCCTGAAGGGTGAAAAACTGTTTTTT. Residues: CASSLASLKGEKLFF. The V call is TRBV7-9, the J call TRBJ1-4; D unresolved. The CDR3 length is 15 residues. From germline, CDR1 is SEHNR and CDR2 FQNEAQ (reference sequence).

The CDR3 nucleotides are TGTGCCAGAAGCGGGGGGAGCTCGGGGGCAGAGACCCAGTACTTC. As protein: CARSGGSSGAETQYF. J is TRBJ2-5 and V is TRBV11-2; 9 bases fit TRBD2. Trimming at V came to 9 bases and at J to 4 bases, leaving 12 bases not matched to a gene. CDR3 length: 15 residues. Germline V lookup: CDR1 SGHAT, CDR2 FQNNGV.

Concerning this clonotype itself: This may arise from a read error, as a much more abundant clone is one base away. The final CDR3 position lacks the conserved phenylalanine or tryptophan, pointing to a likely read error. The genes are TRBV5-8 and TRBJ2-1, with D unclear. V lost 1 base to trimming and J lost 9 bases, with 8 bases between them. Germline V CDR1 and CDR2: SGHTS, YDEGEE. This CDR3 contains 12 residues. CDR3 loop: CASSLISVEQFL. CDR3 in DNA: TGTGCCAGCAGCTTGATTAGTGTTGAGCAGTTCTTG.

A note on this clonotype: One end of the junction fails to match germline, which may point to a read error. This rearrangement joins TRBV4-2 to TRBJ2-1; no reliable D call. This CDR3 is 15 amino acids long. CDR1 is LGHNA, CDR2 YNFKEQ, per germline. The CDR3 DNA sequence: TGTGCCAGCAGCCACCCAGAGTGGGTCTACAATGAGCAGCCCTTC. Its protein is CASSHPEWVYNEQPF.